Listed below are T cell receptor beta chains from one sample, sequenced in a study of T-cell reconstitution after alpha-beta-depleted transplantation in children. TCRdb re-called the PCR reads with MiXCR, one entry per CDR3 protein. The sample has roughly 220,000 distinct CDR3 sequences, about 8.8% seen once. The material was PBMCs from the stem cell graft donor, obtained from the stem cell graft. The receptors stem from a human donor who donated a stem cell graft to a child with SCID. CDR3s include the opening cysteine and the closing phenylalanine or tryptophan. A D gene is named only where the DNA matches it firmly. Not all rows give a size; the values are once, few, many and, for expanded clones, a class.

clone size,D gene,CDR3 length,V gene,J gene,CDR3 protein,CDR3 DNA
many,TRBD2,16,TRBV6-1,TRBJ2-1,CASSRQLAGAYNEQFF,TGTGCCAGCAGTCGACAACTAGCGGGGGCCTACAATGAGCAGTTCTTC
many,TRBD1,15,TRBV5-1,TRBJ2-1,CASSSGQFDRDEQFF,TGCGCCAGCAGCTCAGGACAGTTCGACAGGGATGAGCAGTTCTTC
NA,NA,13,TRBV12-3/TRBV12-4,TRBJ1-1,CASIEYRGTEAFF,TGTGCCAGCATCGAGTATCGGGGCACTGAAGCTTTCTTT
many,TRBD2,14,TRBV9,TRBJ2-7,CASSAGLAGDEQYF,TGTGCCAGCAGCGCGGGACTAGCGGGGGACGAGCAGTACTTC
many,NA,15,TRBV24-1,TRBJ2-2,CATSDRGGGTRELFF,TGTGCCACCAGTGATCGTGGGGGAGGCACAAGGGAGCTGTTTTTT
many,NA,16,TRBV6-1,TRBJ1-2,CASSEGVWRDYYGYTF,TGTGCCAGCAGTGAAGGTGTATGGAGGGATTACTATGGCTACACCTTC
many,NA,13,TRBV5-1,TRBJ1-1,CASSPEVRTEAFF,TGCGCCAGCAGCCCAGAGGTGCGCACTGAAGCTTTCTTT
NA,NA,14,TRBV6-1,TRBJ2-4,CASSLRGPRDIQYF,TGTGCCAGCAGCCTCCGTGGGCCTCGGGACATTCAGTACTTC
many,NA,13,TRBV29-1,TRBJ2-5,CSVVAQQREPQYF,TGCAGCGTTGTTGCTCAGCAGCGCGAGCCCCAGTACTTC
many,TRBD1,14,TRBV5-1,TRBJ2-2,CASRSTGDRGELFF,TGCGCCAGCAGATCTACAGGGGATCGGGGGGAGCTGTTTTTT
many,TRBD1,17,TRBV27,TRBJ2-2,CASSFHRTGGNTGELFF,TGTGCCAGCAGTTTCCACCGGACAGGAGGGAACACCGGGGAGCTGTTTTTT
NA,NA,14,TRBV7-2,TRBJ2-7,CASSLAWVLGEQYF,TGTGCCAGCAGCTTAGCTTGGGTTCTTGGTGAGCAGTACTTC
NA,TRBD2,15,TRBV6-4,TRBJ2-1,CASSDLKLADNEQFF,TGTGCCAGCAGTGATTTGAAGCTAGCGGACAATGAGCAGTTCTTC
many,TRBD1,15,TRBV9,TRBJ2-5,CASSVGQGGQETQYF,TGTGCCAGCAGCGTAGGACAGGGGGGCCAAGAGACCCAGTACTTC
once,NA,14,TRBV7-2,TRBJ1-1,CASSLVKGVSEAFF,TGTGCCAGCAGCTTAGTCAAAGGGGTATCTGAAGCTTTCTTT
many,TRBD1,15,TRBV7-9,TRBJ1-2,CASSLRGQGARGYTF,TGTGCCAGCAGCTTACGGGGACAGGGGGCGCGTGGCTACACCTTC
few,NA,15,TRBV18,TRBJ1-5,CASSPEVQGNQPQHF,TGTGCCAGCTCACCAGAGGTACAGGGCAATCAGCCCCAGCATTTT
many,NA,13,TRBV12-3/TRBV12-4,TRBJ2-3,CASSLTGIDTQYF,TGTGCCAGCAGTTTGACCGGGATAGATACGCAGTATTTT
many,NA,14,TRBV27,TRBJ1-2,CASSPRSPNYGYTF,TGTGCCAGCAGTCCGCGGAGTCCTAACTATGGCTACACCTTC
many,TRBD1,13,TRBV20-1,TRBJ1-4,CSAREGAEEKLFF,TGCAGTGCTAGGGAGGGGGCAGAGGAAAAACTGTTTTTT